In its sample, the clone carrying this T cell receptor beta chain was seen once. The antigen is undetermined. The germline V gene has CDR1 SGHNT and CDR2 YYREEE (reference sequence). V was pared by 5 bases and J by 6 bases, with 7 bases of the junction left unmatched. This CDR3 region has 14 residues. This sample was included in a study of shared clonotypes between healthy human individuals. Findings and caveats of the study: Against clonotypes common to all four donors, non-shared ones had lower generation probabilities.

TCRdb's table, derived via immunoSEQ multiplex PCR, lists solely in-frame clones and lacks some. The sample holds around 750,000 clones, 74% seen once. This TCR came from a woman in her 30s in good health. Material for sequencing was memory CD4+ T cells sorted from blood. Subset specified: CD45RA-negative fraction. The chain is built from TRBV5-4 and TRBJ1-4, with 7 bases identical to TRBD1. The CDR3 DNA follows: TGTGCCAGCAGTTACAGGGGATCTCATGAAAAACTGTTTTTT. As protein: CASSYRGSHEKLFF.